Below, 5 T cell receptor beta chains from the same sample are listed, as sequenced in a study of naive and memory T cell subsets. An equimolar mix of two oligonucleotides served as the beta constant-region primer for TRBC1 and TRBC2. Using its own MiXCR run on the UMI-ligation and nested PCR reads, TCRdb lists one record per CDR3 protein. The sample gives fewer than 30,000 distinct CDR3 sequences, around 10% of which show up once; around a sixth is in the top ten. Sequenced sample: effector memory CD4+ T cells from blood. Regarding subset: effector memory, CD45RA- CD27-. The receptors derive from a human donor in good health.

This clonotype appeared many times. V gene TRBV7-2 combines with J gene TRBJ2-7; no clear D. Germline V gene lookup returns CDR1 SGHTA and CDR2 FQGNSA. This CDR3 comprises 15 residues. The germline V and J ends were trimmed by 4 bases and 3 bases, with 16 bases remaining between them. The CDR3: CASSSQIATNYEQYF. The CDR3 DNA reads as TGTGCCAGCAGCTCGCAGATCGCTACTAACTACGAGCAGTACTTC.

This clonotype is classed as medium-sized (0.01 to 0.1%). The chain is built from TRBV7-8 and TRBJ2-7; D remains ambiguous. The V gene lost 8 bases and the J gene lost 2 bases, with 13 bases spanning the gap. CDR1 is SGHVS and CDR2 is FQNEAQ in the germline V gene. The CDR3 is 13 residues long. CDR3 amino acids: CASARRTAYEQYF. CDR3 nucleotides: TGTGCCAGCGCCCGGCGCACAGCCTACGAGCAGTACTTC. Combining the CDR3 with reference TRBV7-8 and TRBJ2-7 gives the whole variable domain GAGVSQSPRYKVAKRGQDVALRCDPISGHVSLFWYQQALGQGPEFLTYFQNEAQLDKSGLPSDRFFAERPEGSVSTLKIQRTQQEDSAVYLCASARRTAYEQYFGPGTRLTVT.

In its sample, this clonotype was seen many times. This chain joins TRBV6-5 and TRBJ1-1; the D is unclear. The CDR3 is 13 residues long. CDR1 is MNHEY, CDR2 SVGAGI, per germline. The V and J ends lost 6 bases and 4 bases respectively, with 12 bases between them. The chain's CDR3 is CASSFTARTEAFF. CDR3 coding DNA: TGTGCCAGCAGCTTTACAGCCCGCACTGAAGCTTTCTTT.

The chain employs TRBV2 and TRBJ2-5, with D perhaps matching TRBD1 or TRBD2 (5 bases each). V was clipped by 6 bases and J by 6 bases, with 29 bases between them. Germline V CDR1 and CDR2: SNHLY, FYNNEI. This CDR3 spans 18 amino acids. CDR3 DNA sequence: TGTGCCAGCAGCTTAGGAGGTCTGGGCAGGGTAAATTCGAAGACCCAGTACTTC. As protein: CASSLGGLGRVNSKTQYF.

Remarks on this clonotype: Possible read error: a much larger clone is one base away. The chain recombines TRBV2 with TRBJ2-1; D is undetermined. The germline V gene encodes CDR1 SNHLY and CDR2 FYNNEI. The CDR3 is 11 amino acids. CDR3 in amino acids: CATSLSAEQFF. CDR3 bases: TGTGCCACCAGTCTAAGCGCCGAGCAGTTCTTC.